This T cell receptor (beta chain) was profiled in a study of CD8+CD57+ T cells in acquired aplastic anemia. Study summary: When averaged, DNA from sorted CD4+ and CD8+ cells came to 2.5 to 3.5 ug.

By flow cytometry, patients selected for sequencing had shown an expansion of CD8+CD57+ cells. There were no patients without severe acquired aplastic anemia. Prior therapy had not been administered to any patient at the time of blood sampling. Genomic DNA served as template for TCR beta VDJ and CDR3 profiling. TCRdb called the reads again in MiXCR, with one record for every CDR3 protein. The profile shows just over 150,000 distinct CDR3 sequences, more than 40% of them singletons. This clonotype was found many times. What it recognizes is unknown. CDR3 length equals 17 residues. V lost 5 bases and J lost 4, with 23 bases in between. Germline CDR1 and CDR2: SEHNR and FQNEAQ (reference sequence). Overall study results and limits: It was found that almost 30 CD8+ CDR3 sequences were shared between patients and controls.

Specimen: sorted CD4+, CD8+, or CD8+CD57+ T cells (not recorded which) from PBMCs. This receptor was obtained from a human donor with aplastic anemia. The chain joins TRBV7-9 to TRBJ2-5, with D perhaps TRBD2 (6 bases). CDR3 region: CASSPPLGGNEGETQYF. The DNA for the CDR3 is TGTGCCAGCAGCCCCCCCCTGGGAGGAAACGAAGGAGAGACCCAGTACTTC.